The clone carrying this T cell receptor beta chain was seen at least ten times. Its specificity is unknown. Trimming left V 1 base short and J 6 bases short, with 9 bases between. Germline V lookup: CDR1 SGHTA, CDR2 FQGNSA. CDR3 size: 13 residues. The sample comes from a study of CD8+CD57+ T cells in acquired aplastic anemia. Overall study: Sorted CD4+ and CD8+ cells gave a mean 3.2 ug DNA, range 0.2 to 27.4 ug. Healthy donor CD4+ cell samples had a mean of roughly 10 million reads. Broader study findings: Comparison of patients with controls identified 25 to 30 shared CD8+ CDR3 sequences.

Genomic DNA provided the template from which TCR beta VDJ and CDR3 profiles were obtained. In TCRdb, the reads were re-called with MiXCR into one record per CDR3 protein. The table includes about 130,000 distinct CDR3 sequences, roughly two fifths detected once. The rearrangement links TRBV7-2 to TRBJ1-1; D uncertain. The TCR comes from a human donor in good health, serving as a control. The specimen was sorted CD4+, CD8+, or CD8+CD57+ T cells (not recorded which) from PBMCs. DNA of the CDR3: TGTGCCAGCAGCTTAGTTGCCGGATCTGAAGCTTTCTTT. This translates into CASSLVAGSEAFF.